A selection of T cell receptor beta chains follows, all from one sample in a study of T cell responses to AZD1222 COVID-19 vaccine. This table comes from immunoSEQ multiplex PCR, and its TCRdb copy is limited to in-frame clones, with some not included. The table has about 150,000 clones, about 91% seen once. Sequenced here: peripheral blood, sampled 28 days after the second AZD1222 dose. These receptors came from an adult who received the AZD1222 COVID-19 vaccine. Each CDR3 is given with its conserved first and last residue. The order of the fields is V gene, D gene, J gene, CDR3 length, clone size, CDR3 DNA, CDR3 protein. D genes are given only for firm matches. Only part of the rows carry a size: once, few, many, or a class if the clone is expanded.

>TRBV30|TRBD1|TRBJ2-7|14|.
TGTGCCTGGAGCGGACAGGCTTCCTCCTACGAGCAGTACTTC
CAWSGQASSYEQYF
>TRBV9|.|TRBJ2-5|14|.
TGTGCCAGCAGCGGTCGGTCGGTTGGGGAGACCCAGTACTTC
CASSGRSVGETQYF
>TRBV9|TRBD2|TRBJ2-2|16|.
TGTGCCAGCAGCGTAGATGTAGCGGGGGGGACCGGGGAGCTGTTTTTT
CASSVDVAGGTGELFF
>TRBV19|TRBD1|TRBJ1-5|15|.
TGTGCCAGTACCCCGACAGGGATGGTGGGTCAGCCCCAGCATTTT
CASTPTGMVGQPQHF
>TRBV4-2|TRBD2|TRBJ2-7|16|.
TGTGCCAGCAGCCAAGACGTCCCGGGGGGGCTCTACGAGCAGTACTTC
CASSQDVPGGLYEQYF
>TRBV5-1|TRBD1|TRBJ2-7|17|.
TGCGCCAGCAGCTTAGGGACAGGGGGCGCCACTAACTACGAGCAGTACTTC
CASSLGTGGATNYEQYF
>TRBV2|.|TRBJ1-1|11|.
TGTGCCAGCAGTATCAACACTGAAGCTTTCTTT
CASSINTEAFF
>TRBV5-6|.|TRBJ1-1|14|.
TGTGCCAGCAGCTCAGAATGGGGGTACACTGAAGCTTTCTTT
CASSSEWGYTEAFF
>TRBV4-1|TRBD1|TRBJ2-6|18|.
TGCGCCAGCAGCCAAGGTCGGACAGGAGGTCAGGGGGCCAACGTCCTGACTTTC
CASSQGRTGGQGANVLTF
>TRBV11-2|.|TRBJ1-1|16|.
TGTGCCAGCAGCCCACGACCGGTCTGGGCGAACACTGAAGCTTTCTTT
CASSPRPVWANTEAFF
>TRBV29-1|.|TRBJ1-4|11|.
TGCAGCGCCGGGGATGATGAAAAACTGTTTTTT
CSAGDDEKLFF
>TRBV6-2/TRBV6-3|.|TRBJ2-7|15|.
TGTGCCAGCAGTGGGGGCGTGGGGTACTCCTACGAGCAGTACTTC
CASSGGVGYSYEQYF
>TRBV6-5|TRBD1|TRBJ1-4|15|.
TGTGCCAGCAGTTCAACCGGGACAGATCATGAAAAACTGTTTTTT
CASSSTGTDHEKLFF
>TRBV5-5|.|TRBJ1-5|14|.
TGTGCCAGCAGCTTGGAACAGCACCATCAGCCCCAGCATTTT
CASSLEQHHQPQHF
>TRBV27|.|TRBJ2-7|16|.
TGTGCCAGCAGCACAAGGGACTGGAGCGGAACCCCCGTGCAGTACTTC
CASSTRDWSGTPVQYF
>TRBV30|.|TRBJ2-7|14|.
TGTGCCTGGAGCCCCGGGACACCACCCTACGAGCAGTACTTC
CAWSPGTPPYEQYF
>TRBV4-3|TRBD2|TRBJ2-3|17|.
TGCGCCAGCAGCCAAGGTGGGCTAACGGGGGGGCCAGATACGCAGTATTTT
CASSQGGLTGGPDTQYF
>TRBV4-1|.|TRBJ2-5|16|.
TGCGCCAGCAGCCACGGCCTAGCCAGCCGCCAAGAGACCCAGTACTTC
CASSHGLASRQETQYF
>TRBV5-4|.|TRBJ1-2|13|.
TGTGCCAGCAGCTTGGAACGGGGCTATGGCTACACCTTC
CASSLERGYGYTF
>TRBV28|.|TRBJ1-5|14|.
TGTGCCAGCAGAGCTTCCCTTAGCAATCAGCCCCAGCATTTT
CASRASLSNQPQHF
>TRBV19|.|TRBJ1-2|16|once
TGTGCCAGTAGTTCTCGCGGGGGCTCCACTGATTATGGCTACACCTTC
CASSSRGGSTDYGYTF
>TRBV5-4|.|TRBJ2-1|15|.
TGTGCCAGCAGCCTAGCCCTGGGATCCTACAATGAGCAGTTCTTC
CASSLALGSYNEQFF
>TRBV19|TRBD1|TRBJ2-5|17|.
TGTGCCAGTAGTAGGGCGCGGACAGGGGGCAGTGGGGAGACCCAGTACTTC
CASSRARTGGSGETQYF
>TRBV6-1|TRBD1|TRBJ1-3|14|once
TGTGCCAGCAGTCAGGACAGGGCTGGAAACACCATATATTTT
CASSQDRAGNTIYF
>TRBV18|.|TRBJ1-4|15|.
TGTGCCAGCTCACCATCACCAGGGGCGAATGAAAAACTGTTTTTT
CASSPSPGANEKLFF
>TRBV12-3/TRBV12-4|.|TRBJ2-1|13|once
TGTGCCAGCAGTCCAGGACTCGTCAATGAGCAGTTCTTC
CASSPGLVNEQFF
>TRBV9|TRBD1|TRBJ1-6|15|.
TGTGCCAGCAGCGCCCGGACAGGGGATAATTCACCCCTCCACTTT
CASSARTGDNSPLHF
>TRBV19|.|TRBJ2-2|15|.
TGTGCCAGTAGTATCGGGCAGTCTAACACCGGGGAGCTGTTTTTT
CASSIGQSNTGELFF
>TRBV4-2|TRBD1|TRBJ1-2|15|.
TGTGCCAGCAGCCATAGACAGGGCAGTTACTATGGCTACACCTTC
CASSHRQGSYYGYTF
>TRBV6-4|.|TRBJ1-6|18|.
TGTGCCAGCAGTGACTCGAAGCCGCCGGGGCTCTATAATTCACCCCTCCACTTT
CASSDSKPPGLYNSPLHF
>TRBV5-1|TRBD1|TRBJ1-1|16|.
TGCGCCAGCAGCCCAAGACAGGGGTTGGCGAACACTGAAGCTTTCTTT
CASSPRQGLANTEAFF
>TRBV7-2|.|TRBJ1-2|15|.
TGTGCCAGCAGCTTAGTGGTAGGGCAGGGCTATGGCTACACCTTC
CASSLVVGQGYGYTF
>TRBV7-9|.|TRBJ1-1|14|.
TGTGCCAGCAGCTTAGTCCGTGACAGGAATGAAGCTTTCTTT
CASSLVRDRNEAFF
>TRBV7-7|.|TRBJ2-7|13|.
TGTGCTAGCAGCTTTTCGTCGACGGACCAGCAGTACTTC
CASSFSSTDQQYF
>TRBV10-3|.|TRBJ2-7|16|.
TGTGCCATCAGTGCCCGGCGGGCTAGCGCAGAATACGAGCAGTACTTC
CAISARRASAEYEQYF
>TRBV2|.|TRBJ2-1|13|.
TGTGCCAGCAGTGAATTTAGTTGGGGTGAGCAGTTCTTC
CASSEFSWGEQFF
>TRBV7-9|.|TRBJ1-1|15|.
TGTGCCAGCAGCCTCGCTCCGGGACAGAACACTGAAGCTTTCTTT
CASSLAPGQNTEAFF
>TRBV12-5|TRBD1|TRBJ2-7|15|.
TGTGCTAGTGGTTCCTCGGACAGGGAGCCTCCGGAGCAGTACTTC
CASGSSDREPPEQYF
>TRBV6-8|.|TRBJ2-7|16|.
TGTGCCAGCAGTTACCCTGACCGACCGTCGGATTACGAGCAGTACTTC
CASSYPDRPSDYEQYF
>TRBV7-9|.|TRBJ1-6|14|once
TGTGCCAGCAGCGGAGACAGTAGTAATTCACCCCTCCACTTT
CASSGDSSNSPLHF
>TRBV5-1|TRBD1|TRBJ1-4|17|.
TGCGCCAGCAGCGGCGGGACAGGGGCCACAACTAATGAAAAACTGTTTTTT
CASSGGTGATTNEKLFF
>TRBV19|.|TRBJ1-3|14|.
TGTGCCAGCTCCGGGACCGGTTTTGGAAACACCATATATTTT
CASSGTGFGNTIYF